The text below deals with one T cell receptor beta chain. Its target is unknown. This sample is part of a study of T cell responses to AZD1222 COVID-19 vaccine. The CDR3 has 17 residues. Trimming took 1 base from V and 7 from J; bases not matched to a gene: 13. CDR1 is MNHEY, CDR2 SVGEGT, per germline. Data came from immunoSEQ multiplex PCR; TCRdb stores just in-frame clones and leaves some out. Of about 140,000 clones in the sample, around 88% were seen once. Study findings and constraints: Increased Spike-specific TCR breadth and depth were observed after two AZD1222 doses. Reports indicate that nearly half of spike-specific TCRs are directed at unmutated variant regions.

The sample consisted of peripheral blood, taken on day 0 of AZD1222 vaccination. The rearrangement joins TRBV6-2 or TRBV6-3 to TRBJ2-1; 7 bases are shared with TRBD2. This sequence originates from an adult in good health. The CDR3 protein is CASSYLIGGRSKNEQFF. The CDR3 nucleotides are TGTGCCAGCAGTTACTTAATCGGCGGGAGAAGTAAAAATGAGCAGTTCTTC.